The rows below give T cell receptor beta chains drawn from one sample of a study of T-cell memory formation after mild COVID-19. TCRdb re-derived calls from the 5' RACE reads in MiXCR, one entry per CDR3 protein. The profile shows a few hundred thousand distinct CDR3 sequences, approximately 16% of them singletons. The specimen was PBMCs or a T cell subset sorted from them (not recorded which). The receptors originated from a man aged 18 to 35 who had mild COVID-19 (a few samples of this study predate the infection). Cell type and time point are not known. The CDR3 runs from the conserved cysteine through the conserved F or W. D genes are given only for firm matches. The size entry is marked missing in some rows and otherwise reads once, few, many or a size class.

size	D	V	J	DNA	CDR3
NA	NA	TRBV7-2	TRBJ1-4	TGTGCCAGCAGCTTAAATGGACAGATTAATGAAAAACTGTTTTTT	CASSLNGQINEKLFF
few	TRBD1	TRBV6-2/TRBV6-3	TRBJ2-2	TGTGCCAGCAGGGGACAGTACACCGGGGAGCTGTTTTTT	CASRGQYTGELFF
few	NA	TRBV27	TRBJ2-7	TGTGCCAGCAGTTTATCCCCGGACGGGGTGGGGTCCTACGAGCAGTACTTC	CASSLSPDGVGSYEQYF
NA	NA	TRBV4-2	TRBJ1-6	TGTGCCAGCAGCCAAGAGGCGGGGTTTGGGCCCCTCCACTTT	CASSQEAGFGPLHF
NA	TRBD1	TRBV5-6	TRBJ2-3	TGTGCCAGCAGCTTGGGCAGACAGGGGCAGTATTTT	CASSLGRQGQYF
few	TRBD2	TRBV6-2/TRBV6-3	TRBJ2-5	TGTGCCAGCAGTTACGGGGACTACCTAGGAGAGACCCAGTACTTC	CASSYGDYLGETQYF
NA	TRBD1	TRBV7-9	TRBJ1-1	TGTGCCAGCAGCTTCAACAGGGGAAGGACTGAAGCTTTCTTT	CASSFNRGRTEAFF
many	TRBD2	TRBV5-1	TRBJ2-1	TGCGCCAGCAGCTTGGGCGGGGGGGCCTACAATGAGCAGTTCTTC	CASSLGGGAYNEQFF
NA	TRBD1	TRBV13	TRBJ2-5	TGTGCCAGCAGCTTAGGCCGGGGACAGCGACAAGAGACCCAGTACTTC	CASSLGRGQRQETQYF
few	NA	TRBV7-3	TRBJ1-1	TGTGCCAGCAGCTTATCCTCGAACCGTGGCACTGAAGCTTTCTTT	CASSLSSNRGTEAFF
few	NA	TRBV7-6	TRBJ2-2	TGTGCCAGCAGCTTAGGGGGGACCGGGGGCACCGGGGAGCTGTTTTTT	CASSLGGTGGTGELFF
NA	NA	TRBV5-4	TRBJ2-3	TGTGCCAGCACCCTTAGGCGGGCTACTCAAACAGATACGCAGTATTTT	CASTLRRATQTDTQYF
NA	TRBD1	TRBV18	TRBJ1-5	TGTGCCAGCTCACCCAACAGGGGCGGAAATCAGCCCCAGCATTTT	CASSPNRGGNQPQHF
NA	NA	TRBV7-2	TRBJ2-3	TGTGCCAGCAGCTTACTTCCAGATACGCAGTATTTT	CASSLLPDTQYF
few	NA	TRBV6-1	TRBJ2-2	TGTGCCAGCAGTGAAATTGGACGGGAGCTGTTTTTT	CASSEIGRELFF
NA	NA	TRBV10-3	TRBJ2-5	TGTGCCATCAGTGACTCGGGGCGCGGGGAGACCCAGTACTTC	CAISDSGRGETQYF
NA	NA	TRBV5-1	TRBJ1-6	TGCGCCAGCAGCTTCGAATTCAATTCACCCCTCCACTTT	CASSFEFNSPLHF
NA	NA	TRBV4-1	TRBJ2-5	TGCGCCAGCAGCCAAGCGGCGGGGACCCAGTACTTC	CASSQAAGTQYF
NA	TRBD1	TRBV5-1	TRBJ1-1	TGCGCCAGCAGACCCCTACAGGGGCCGCCCCACACTGAAGCTTTCTTT	CASRPLQGPPHTEAFF
NA	TRBD1	TRBV12-3/TRBV12-4	TRBJ1-5	TGTGCCAGCAGTTCTGAACAGGGGGACCCCCGCAATCAGCCCCAGCATTTT	CASSSEQGDPRNQPQHF
few	NA	TRBV7-9	TRBJ2-6	TGTGCCAGCAGCGCGCCCTGGGGGATTGGGGCCAACGTCCTGACTTTC	CASSAPWGIGANVLTF
few	NA	TRBV7-3	TRBJ2-5	TGTGCCAGCAGCTACCGTAGGCAAGAGACCCAGTACTTC	CASSYRRQETQYF
NA	NA	TRBV7-6	TRBJ2-2	TGTGCCAGCAGCTTAGTCTCGGGGAACACCGGGGAGCTGTTTTTT	CASSLVSGNTGELFF
few	TRBD1	TRBV6-2/TRBV6-3	TRBJ2-5	TGTGCCAGCAGTTACTCAGGACAGGGAGAGACCCAGTACTTC	CASSYSGQGETQYF
few	TRBD1	TRBV6-5	TRBJ1-5	TGTGCCAGCAGTCAGGGACAGCATCAGCCCCAGCATTTT	CASSQGQHQPQHF
NA	NA	TRBV10-3	TRBJ2-1	TGTGCCATCAGCCCCGGGGTTTACAGCTACAATGAGCAGTTCTTC	CAISPGVYSYNEQFF
few	TRBD1	TRBV12-3/TRBV12-4	TRBJ2-2	TGTGCCAGCAGTTTGAGTACAGGGGCGACCGGGGAGCTGTTTTTT	CASSLSTGATGELFF
few	NA	TRBV27	TRBJ2-1	TGTGCCAGCAGTTTTCGTATTGGGGATGAGCAGTTCTTC	CASSFRIGDEQFF
NA	TRBD1	TRBV29-1	TRBJ1-4	TGCAGCGTTGAATCCGCAGGGGGTGGTCTGTTTTTT	CSVESAGGGLFF
few	NA	TRBV10-2	TRBJ2-3	TGCGCCAGCAGTGGTGACGCAGATACGCAGTATTTT	CASSGDADTQYF
NA	NA	TRBV2	TRBJ1-6	TGTGCCAGCAGCCCCGACAGGAACAATTCACCCCTCCACTTT	CASSPDRNNSPLHF
many	NA	TRBV5-1	TRBJ2-7	TGCGCCAGCAGCTTGGTTGGCAGCCCCTACGAGCAGTACTTC	CASSLVGSPYEQYF
few	TRBD2	TRBV5-6	TRBJ2-5	TGTGCCAGCAGCTTGGCCGGGGCTAGCGGGGGCCAAGAGACCCAGTACTTC	CASSLAGASGGQETQYF
NA	NA	TRBV4-1	TRBJ1-1	TGCGCCAGCAGCCAAAGAACATGGCAGGGGATACCGAACACTGAAGCTTTCTTT	CASSQRTWQGIPNTEAFF
few	NA	TRBV27	TRBJ1-6	TGTGCCAGCAGGGTTTCCTATAATTCACCCCTCCACTTT	CASRVSYNSPLHF
few	NA	TRBV11-2	TRBJ1-4	TGTGCCAGCAGCCCGAACAGGGATGAAAAACTGTTTTTT	CASSPNRDEKLFF
NA	NA	TRBV19	TRBJ2-3	TGTGCCAGTAGTCAGTCAGGAGCCACAGATACGCAGTATTTT	CASSQSGATDTQYF
many	NA	TRBV4-1	TRBJ2-3	TGCGCCAGCAGCGGAGACGGGTTCAGAGAGGCAGATACGCAGTATTTT	CASSGDGFREADTQYF
NA	NA	TRBV7-8	TRBJ1-2	TGTGCCAGCAGCCATCCACGCTATGGCTACACCTTC	CASSHPRYGYTF
many	TRBD1	TRBV24-1	TRBJ2-1	TGTGCCACCGGGACAGGACAAGTAGGGCAGTTCTTC	CATGTGQVGQFF
NA	NA	TRBV11-2	TRBJ2-7	TGTGCCAGCAGCTTATTCACGGTAACCTACGAGCAGTACTTC	CASSLFTVTYEQYF
many	TRBD1	TRBV20-1	TRBJ2-7	TGCAGTGCTAGAGTCCCCGGACAGGGGGCAAGCGAGCAGTACTTC	CSARVPGQGASEQYF
NA	NA	TRBV20-1	TRBJ1-1	TGCAGTGCTAGAGGGCCCACCGTGGGCACTGAAGCTTTCTTT	CSARGPTVGTEAFF
few	NA	TRBV24-1	TRBJ2-1	TGTGCCACCAGCACCGGACGGGAAAATGAGCAGTTCTTC	CATSTGRENEQFF
few	TRBD2	TRBV10-3	TRBJ2-4	TGTGCCATCAGCAGCCTGGGGGGGGACCTAGCCAAAAACATTCAGTACTTC	CAISSLGGDLAKNIQYF
NA	TRBD2	TRBV6-6	TRBJ2-5	TGTGCCAGCAGTTACTCCACGAGACTAGCAGAATTGTACCAAGAGACCCAGTACTTC	CASSYSTRLAELYQETQYF
few	TRBD1	TRBV7-9	TRBJ2-7	TGTGCCAGCAGACGACAGGGCACGACCTCCTACGAGCAGTACTTC	CASRRQGTTSYEQYF
NA	TRBD2	TRBV4-1	TRBJ2-7	TGCGCCAGCAGCGGAGCGGGACTCCACGGGGAGCAGTACTTC	CASSGAGLHGEQYF
many	NA	TRBV4-1	TRBJ2-1	TGCGCCAGCAGCATCCGGGACACCCTTAGAGGCAATGAGCAGTTCTTC	CASSIRDTLRGNEQFF
few	TRBD1	TRBV12-3/TRBV12-4	TRBJ2-2	TGTGCCAGCACGGACAGGGTTGACACCGGGGAGCTGTTTTTT	CASTDRVDTGELFF
NA	NA	TRBV12-5	TRBJ2-4	TGTGCTAGTGGTTTGGCGATAATCGGATTGGTCAAAAACATTCAGTACTTC	CASGLAIIGLVKNIQYF
NA	NA	TRBV6-2/TRBV6-3	TRBJ2-4	TGTGCCAGCAGTTACTCGAGAACTGGGGCCAAAAACATTCAGTACTTC	CASSYSRTGAKNIQYF
few	NA	TRBV4-1	TRBJ1-5	TGCGCCAGCAGCCAAGTAGGGGGGCCCCAGCATTTT	CASSQVGGPQHF
NA	NA	TRBV7-9	TRBJ1-5	TGTGCCAGCAGCGAACAGGGACAGCCCCAGCATTTT	CASSEQGQPQHF
NA	TRBD1	TRBV5-1	TRBJ2-7	TGCGCCAGCAGCGGGGCAGGGGGTTCCTACGAGCAGTACTTC	CASSGAGGSYEQYF